Here is one TCR beta chain with its context. Original analysis: Amplification from reference gene primers served as the basis for estimated nucleated cell counts. The data were produced by immunoSEQ multiplex PCR, yet TCRdb's version contains in-frame clones alone and is incomplete. From that table come the V and J calls and clone size; the DNA was used to work out D and trimming. This sample has over 300,000 clones, with 89% found just once. This sample stems from a study of blood T cell repertoires in COVID-19. Looking at the study overall: The study drew acute and convalescent COVID-19 samples from the United States, Italy and Spain. The analysed material was cDNA or gDNA that came from T cells, B-cell-depleted T cells, or PBMCs.

CDR1 is MGHRA and CDR2 is YSYEKL in the germline V gene. Trimming shortened V by 0 bases and J by 6 bases, and 6 bases separated the two germline ends. The CDR3 spans 13 residues. This receptor was identified in a man aged 18 to 30 who had recovered from COVID-19. The sequencing input was peripheral blood. The genes are TRBV4-1 and TRBJ1-5; D ambiguous. The CDR3 protein is CASSQEVAQPQHF. The CDR3 DNA sequence: TGCGCCAGCAGCCAAGAGGTGGCTCAGCCCCAGCATTTT.